This T cell receptor (beta chain) emerged from a study of cytomegalovirus exposure and HLA in healthy donors. This clone was counted a single time. The antigen remains undetermined. The repertoire was sequenced with immunoSEQ multiplex PCR; TCRdb's copy has only in-frame clones and lacks some. The sample contains roughly 150,000 clones, approximately 94% of which appear only once. The CDR3 loop spans 14 amino acids. The V segment lost 6 bases and the J segment 7 bases; nucleotides outside the gene matches: 9. Looked up from germline, CDR1 is MNHEY and CDR2 is SMNVEV (reference sequence). Study results and limitations: The dataset shows that most TCR sequences were rare, while some public TCRs occurred in many donors.

The sequence came from a man younger than 35 in good health and CMV-seropositive. The chain has TRBV27 and TRBJ1-2, with 9 bases matching TRBD1. Input material: PBMCs. The CDR3 DNA reads TGTGCCAGCAGCCACCCAGGGACAGGGCTTGGCTACACCTTC. Its translation is CASSHPGTGLGYTF.